This T cell receptor (beta chain) comes out of a study of identical twins. Whole-study findings and limits: Compared with models, monozygotic twins showed more out-of-frame TCR alpha sharing.

Remarks on this clonotype: Its matching antigen is unknown. Given a much more abundant clone one base away, this may be a read error.

It was template switching that added a universal primer site, and there were unique molecular identifiers on the cDNA. TCRdb reanalysed the 5' RACE reads using MiXCR and keeps one entry per CDR3 protein. The data show 1.5 million to 2 million distinct CDR3 sequences, more than 30% seen once. Germline CDR1 and CDR2: DFQATT and SNEGSKA (reference sequence). CDR3 length: 18 residues. The ends lost 1 base at V and 2 bases at J; junction bases unmatched: 14. The rearrangement uses TRBV20-1 and TRBJ2-1, with TRBD2 identical over 7 bases. The sequence was obtained from a newborn girl in good health. Input material: cord blood. CDR3 nucleotides: TGCAGTGCTAGAGCCACGTACGGGGGGAGGAGCCCCTACAATGAGCAGTTCTTC. Translating it yields CSARATYGGRSPYNEQFF.